Below are 25 T cell receptor beta chains sequenced from a single sample in a study of cytomegalovirus exposure and HLA in healthy donors. Amplification used 60 Vbeta primers and 13 Jbeta primers. Generated by immunoSEQ multiplex PCR, the TCRdb table keeps only in-frame clones and is missing some. The sample has 160,000 or so clones; about 85% are singletons. The sample consisted of PBMCs. The receptors originated from a man between 18 and 35 years old in good health and CMV-seronegative.

V is TRBV9 and J is TRBJ1-1; D uncertain. The CDR3 is 13 amino acids. With 0 bases removed from V and 8 bases from J, the gap between germline ends came to 11 bases. CDR1 and CDR2 from the germline V gene are SGDLS and YYNGEE. CDR3 loop: CASSVAGGNEAFF. CDR3 sequence (DNA): TGTGCCAGCAGCGTAGCTGGCGGCAACGAAGCTTTCTTT.

Here the CDR3 DNA reads TGTGCCAGCAGTTTTCTTGGGACAAGCAATCAGCCCCAGCATTTT. Residues: CASSFLGTSNQPQHF. The chain uses TRBV28 and TRBJ1-5, with D maybe TRBD1 (6 bases). Germline CDR1 is MDHEN and CDR2 is SYDVKM. The CDR3 loop spans 15 amino acids. V was pared by 3 bases and J by 1 base, with 10 bases between.

The chain couples TRBV7-8 to TRBJ2-5; TRBD1 matches at 8 bases. The CDR3 contains 14 residues. V was clipped by 5 bases and J by 5 bases; unmatched bases: 7. Germline CDR1 is SGHVS and CDR2 is FQNEAQ. CDR3 loop: CASSTPTGDETQYF. The CDR3 DNA follows: TGTGCCAGCAGCACGCCGACAGGGGACGAGACCCAGTACTTC.

This clone has a single count. The same CDR3 also results from other DNA sequences found in this sample. The V gene is TRBV27, the J gene TRBJ1-2; TRBD1 aligns across 8 bases. The CDR3 runs to 15 residues. V shed 4 bases and J 3 bases; nucleotides not matched to a gene: 7. CDR1 is MNHEY, CDR2 SMNVEV, per germline (reference sequence). The chain's CDR3 is CASSSPGQGDYGYTF. In DNA, the CDR3 is TGTGCCAGCAGTTCGCCCGGACAGGGTGACTATGGCTACACCTTC.

V and J are TRBV6-4 and TRBJ1-2; 11 bases align to TRBD1. The CDR3 length is 13 residues. Trimming cost V 1 base and J 8 bases; bases outside gene matches: 0. Germline lookup yields CDR1 MRHNA and CDR2 SNTAGT. The CDR3 nucleotides read TGTGCCAGCAGTGACTGGACAGGGGGCGGCTACACCTTC. Translation: CASSDWTGGGYTF.

V is TRBV20-1 and J is TRBJ2-1, with TRBD2 as a possible D gene (5 bases). Germline CDR1 DFQATT, CDR2 SNEGSKA (reference sequence). The length of the CDR3 is 11 residues. V lost 3 bases and J lost 9, with 9 bases in between. For the CDR3, the DNA is TGCAGTGCTAGTTTCAGCGGTGAGCAGTTCTTC. Translating it yields CSASFSGEQFF.

This chain links TRBV4-2 with TRBJ2-7, with D perhaps matching TRBD2 (6 bases). CDR1 is LGHNA and CDR2 is YNFKEQ in the germline V gene. This CDR3 contains 17 residues. V dropped 3 bases and J dropped 0 bases, with 18 bases sitting between them. The CDR3 coding sequence is TGTGCCAGCAGCCAGGGGTGGTCCGGGGGTTTCTCCTACGAGCAGTACTTC. Its translation is CASSQGWSGGFSYEQYF.

The genes are TRBV25-1 and TRBJ1-2, with D possibly being TRBD1 (6 bases). Per germline, CDR1 MGHDK and CDR2 SYGVNS. The length of the CDR3 is 14 residues. V was shortened by 7 bases and J by 4 bases, with 16 bases between the two germline ends. For the CDR3, the DNA is TGTGCCAGCACCAGAGGGGACACCATCTATGGCTACACCTTC. Protein sequence: CASTRGDTIYGYTF.

This clone was detected once. V is TRBV5-4 and J is TRBJ2-6; the D gene is possibly TRBD2 (5 bases). Trimming pared 6 bases from V and 4 bases from J, leaving 14 bases between. This CDR3 is built from 15 residues. Germline V CDR1 and CDR2: SGHNT, YYREEE (reference sequence). CDR3 sequence reads: CASTPLAAGANVLTF. CDR3 DNA sequence: TGTGCCAGCACCCCTCTAGCTGCCGGGGCCAACGTCCTGACTTTC.

J is TRBJ2-1 and V is TRBV4-3, with 12 bases aligning to TRBD2. The V segment lost 1 base and the J segment 3 bases; nucleotides outside the gene matches: 1. The CDR3 has 16 residues. Germline CDR1 is LGHNA and CDR2 is YSLEER. The CDR3 DNA sequence: TGCGCCAGCAGCCAAGGGACTAGCGGGGACTACAATGAGCAGTTCTTC. Translating it yields CASSQGTSGDYNEQFF.

The chain joins TRBV28 to TRBJ2-7; 10 nucleotides agree with TRBD1. The CDR3 is made up of 16 amino acids. V was pared by 3 bases and J by 2 bases, with 7 bases of the junction left unmatched. The germline V gene encodes CDR1 MDHEN and CDR2 SYDVKM. The CDR3 bases are TGTGCCAGCAGTTTGACAGGGGGCTCCGCTACCTACGAGCAGTACTTC. Translated: CASSLTGGSATYEQYF.

The chain has TRBV5-4 and TRBJ2-5; TRBD1 might be the D (6 bases). The CDR3 loop spans 16 amino acids. Germline V gene lookup returns CDR1 SGHNT and CDR2 YYREEE (reference sequence). The V end was cut by 4 bases, the J end by 2 bases, with 18 bases between. The CDR3 sequence is CASSVQQGPGQETQYF. Written as DNA, the CDR3 is TGTGCCAGCAGCGTCCAACAGGGTCCGGGGCAAGAGACCCAGTACTTC.

This chain joins TRBV4-1 and TRBJ2-2; 9 bases match TRBD1. Germline trimming cut 4 bases from V and 7 bases from J; bases unmatched to any gene: 4. This CDR3 has 14 amino acids. The germline gives CDR1 MGHRA, CDR2 YSYEKL. CDR3 region: CASSLRDRVGELFF. The DNA for the CDR3 is TGCGCCAGCAGCCTCCGGGACAGGGTCGGGGAGCTGTTTTTT.

This clone was counted once. The chain joins TRBV9 to TRBJ2-3; TRBD2 aligns across 10 bases. This CDR3 spans 16 amino acids. With V trimmed by 0 bases and J by 5 bases, 6 bases remained unmatched. From germline, CDR1 is SGDLS and CDR2 YYNGEE. The CDR3 protein is CASSVGLAGARDTQYF. The CDR3, as DNA: TGTGCCAGCAGCGTAGGGCTAGCGGGAGCGAGAGATACGCAGTATTTT.

The chain uses TRBV28 and TRBJ2-1; D is perhaps TRBD2 (6 bases). The CDR3 is made up of 15 amino acids. Per germline, CDR1 MDHEN and CDR2 SYDVKM. V was pared by 6 bases and J by 3 bases, with 15 bases between. The CDR3 reads CASREGTTSYNEQFF. The DNA of the CDR3 is TGTGCCAGCAGGGAGGGGACCACGAGCTACAATGAGCAGTTCTTC. The full variable domain, its missing parts supplied by reference TRBV28 and TRBJ2-1, is DVKVTQSSRYLVKRTGEKVFLECVQDMDHENMFWYRQDPGLGLRLIYFSYDVKMKEKGDIPEGYSVSREKKERFSLILESASTNQTSMYLCASREGTTSYNEQFFGPGTRLTVL.

The chain links TRBV9 to TRBJ2-3; 11 positions agree with TRBD2. The CDR3 runs 16 residues. CDR1 is SGDLS, CDR2 YYNGEE, per germline. J was trimmed by 7 bases and V by 0 bases; bases with no gene match: 7. The CDR3 protein is CASSVAASGGLNTQYF. CDR3 coding DNA: TGTGCCAGCAGCGTAGCTGCTAGCGGGGGGCTTAATACGCAGTATTTT.

V usage is TRBV5-1 and J usage is TRBJ2-5; TRBD1 matches 9 bases. Germline-derived CDR1 and CDR2 are SGHRS and YFSETQ. Trimming removed 0 bases from V and 5 bases from J; junction bases left unmatched: 5. The CDR3 runs 15 residues. The CDR3 nucleotides are TGCGCCAGCAGCTTGGAAAGCGGGACAGGGGAGACCCAGTACTTC. Residues: CASSLESGTGETQYF.

This rearrangement joins TRBV5-1 to TRBJ2-1; 10 nucleotides align to TRBD2. The CDR3 consists of 15 residues. Germline V gene data show CDR1 as SGHRS and CDR2 as YFSETQ. V was clipped by 0 bases and J by 7 bases; unmatched bases: 4. CDR3 protein: CASSLVTSGVNEQFF. Written as DNA, the CDR3 is TGCGCCAGCAGCTTGGTTACTAGCGGGGTTAATGAGCAGTTCTTC.

The rearrangement uses TRBV27 and TRBJ2-7; 10 bases map to TRBD1. The CDR3 spans 13 residues. Germline assignment: CDR1 MNHEY and CDR2 SMNVEV (reference sequence). Trimming removed 3 bases from V and 5 bases from J; junction bases left unmatched: 1. This CDR3 reads CASSLTGGHEQYF. The CDR3 DNA reads as TGTGCCAGCAGTTTGACAGGGGGCCACGAGCAGTACTTC.

This chain connects TRBV11-1 to TRBJ2-5; D may be TRBD1 (6 bases). This CDR3 spans 13 amino acids. From germline, CDR1 is SGHAT and CDR2 FQDESV (reference sequence). With 5 bases removed from V and 4 bases from J, the gap between germline ends came to 11 bases. CDR3 loop: CASSPDSPETQYF. CDR3 bases: TGTGCCAGCAGCCCGGACAGCCCAGAGACCCAGTACTTC.

The rearrangement joins TRBV7-9 to TRBJ2-7, with TRBD2 identical over 9 bases. Germline-derived CDR1 and CDR2 are SEHNR and FQNEAQ (reference sequence). Germline trimming cut 5 bases from V and 5 bases from J; bases unmatched to any gene: 13. The CDR3 is 16 residues long. DNA for the CDR3: TGTGCCAGCAGCCCTAGGGGGGGACTAGCTGGAAACGAGCAGTACTTC. It specifies CASSPRGGLAGNEQYF.

The rearrangement joins TRBV4-2 to TRBJ2-6, with D maybe TRBD1 (6 bases). CDR3 length: 17 amino acids. Germline CDR1 reads LGHNA; CDR2 reads YNFKEQ. V was clipped by 0 bases and J by 4 bases, with 13 bases between them. The CDR3: CASSQDHEGTGANVLTF. CDR3 bases: TGTGCCAGCAGCCAAGATCATGAGGGGACAGGGGCCAACGTCCTGACTTTC.

This clone was detected only once. This chain links TRBV2 with TRBJ1-1, with TRBD1 matching 9 bases. Germline-derived CDR1 and CDR2 are SNHLY and FYNNEI. CDR3 length equals 15 residues. Losses at the gene ends were 4 bases for V and 5 bases for J; bases not matched to a gene: 8. The CDR3: CASSVAGTGSTEAFF. The CDR3 nucleotides read TGTGCCAGCAGTGTGGCCGGGACAGGGAGTACTGAAGCTTTCTTT.

In the case of this clone: An end of the junction does not agree with germline; a read error may underlie this. V gene TRBV4-2 combines with J gene TRBJ1-4; TRBD1 might be the D (6 bases). Germline CDR1 and CDR2: LGHNA and YNFKEQ. The CDR3 totals 16 residues. The CDR3 DNA is TGTGCCAGCAGCCGGGGGACGAGGGGGGGAGATGAAAAGCTGTTTTTT. Translating gives CASSRGTRGGDEKLFF.

The chain couples TRBV2 to TRBJ2-7; 14 bases line up with TRBD2. CDR1 SNHLY and CDR2 FYNNEI come from the germline V gene. This CDR3 region has 15 residues. Losses at the gene ends were 8 bases for V and 2 bases for J; bases not matched to a gene: 5. Here the CDR3 DNA reads TGTGCCAGCCGCGGGACTAGCGGGGGTGCCTACGAGCAGTACTTC. This encodes CASRGTSGGAYEQYF.